Listed below are T cell receptor beta chains from one sample, sequenced in a study of monozygotic twins with inflammatory bowel disease. TCRdb reprocessed the 5' RACE reads and stores each CDR3 protein as one record, lacking DNA. In total, the table holds fewer than 350,000 distinct CDR3 sequences. The sequencing sample was made of blood. These TCRs come from a human donor with ulcerative colitis or Crohn's disease, or a healthy co-twin of an affected twin (not recorded which). Both conserved end residues are part of each CDR3.

TRBV29-1	TRBJ1-1	CSVPGRGVNTEAFF
TRBV6-1	TRBJ1-1	CASSEQGWRAEAFF
TRBV27	TRBJ2-1	CAGSEGATDNEQFF
TRBV7-9	TRBJ2-3	CASSLGTNTDTQYF
TRBV18	TRBJ1-2	CASSSDRGDYGYTF
TRBV11-2	TRBJ2-1	CASSLDRGQSNEQFF
TRBV4-3	TRBJ1-2	CASSQDPGGLVYGYTF
TRBV29-1	TRBJ2-1	CSVREVGNNEQFF
TRBV3-1	TRBJ1-2	CASSPQGANYGYTF
TRBV5-4	TRBJ2-6	CASSVNGANVLTF
TRBV2	TRBJ1-1	CASRIAVQGMNTEAFF
TRBV6-2/TRBV6-3	TRBJ1-1	CASSYSPPLGFAGGLRSEAFF
TRBV19	TRBJ1-1	CASLPFGSMNTEAFF
TRBV4-3	TRBJ2-7	CASSQEPRTGNEQYF
TRBV10-3	TRBJ2-3	CATQTSGGTDTQYF
TRBV9	TRBJ2-5	CASSPRTGASTQYF
TRBV12-3/TRBV12-4	TRBJ2-7	CASSVLAASSEQYF
TRBV5-4	TRBJ2-5	CASSQQDWYQETQYF
TRBV11-2	TRBJ1-1	CASSPQRTEAFF
TRBV20-1	TRBJ2-2	CSAKDRMNTGELFF
TRBV5-6	TRBJ1-2	CASRRTGRRDGYTF
TRBV19	TRBJ2-3	CASSIVGTASTDTQYF
TRBV6-6	TRBJ2-5	CASNHHEETQYF
TRBV4-1	TRBJ1-6	CASSPGAAQSPLHF
TRBV20-1	TRBJ2-1	CSAGHRDSSYNEQFF
TRBV6-5	TRBJ1-2	CASSFHFTGDYGYTF
TRBV4-3	TRBJ2-7	CASSQEQGYEQYF
TRBV12-3/TRBV12-4	TRBJ2-1	CASSGVPGSYNEQFF
TRBV6-6	TRBJ2-1	CASSNRDSYNEQFF
TRBV7-2	TRBJ1-1	CASSPVSARNTEAFF
TRBV20-1	TRBJ1-1	CSARDYSVTEAFF
TRBV3-1	TRBJ2-3	CASSQDENTQYF
TRBV5-1	TRBJ2-2	CASSLDISNTGELFF
TRBV7-9	TRBJ2-5	CASSLPALPETQYF
TRBV27	TRBJ2-5	CASSLSGERTQYF
TRBV6-5	TRBJ2-2	CASSSGTSGPGELFF
TRBV7-2	TRBJ2-5	CASSPGRGSVEQETQYF
TRBV20-1	TRBJ2-1	CSARGGGGFYNEQFF
TRBV20-1	TRBJ2-7	CSARDPRAISREQYF
TRBV6-2/TRBV6-3	TRBJ2-6	CASSYSKPSEGRIGSGANVLTF
TRBV5-4	TRBJ2-2	CASSDRTGGTGELFF
TRBV6-5	TRBJ2-1	CASSQLVGVGLHNEQFF
TRBV4-3	TRBJ1-1	CASRDRENTEAFF
TRBV5-1	TRBJ1-6	CASSLVAGLNSPLHF
TRBV30	TRBJ2-7	CAWSEGLAASYEQYF
TRBV7-2	TRBJ2-3	CASSSPFRNADTQYF
TRBV9	TRBJ2-7	CASSADREEDEQYF
TRBV10-2	TRBJ1-2	CASSEADSYGYTF
TRBV5-1	TRBJ2-1	CASRYTGGSYNEQFF
TRBV5-1	TRBJ1-2	CDSSFRTGGLGYTF
TRBV6-2/TRBV6-3	TRBJ2-3	CASSYAGGRDTQYF
TRBV30	TRBJ1-2	CAWSRDGNYGYTF
TRBV6-2/TRBV6-3	TRBJ2-3	CASSPTGDHIDTQYF